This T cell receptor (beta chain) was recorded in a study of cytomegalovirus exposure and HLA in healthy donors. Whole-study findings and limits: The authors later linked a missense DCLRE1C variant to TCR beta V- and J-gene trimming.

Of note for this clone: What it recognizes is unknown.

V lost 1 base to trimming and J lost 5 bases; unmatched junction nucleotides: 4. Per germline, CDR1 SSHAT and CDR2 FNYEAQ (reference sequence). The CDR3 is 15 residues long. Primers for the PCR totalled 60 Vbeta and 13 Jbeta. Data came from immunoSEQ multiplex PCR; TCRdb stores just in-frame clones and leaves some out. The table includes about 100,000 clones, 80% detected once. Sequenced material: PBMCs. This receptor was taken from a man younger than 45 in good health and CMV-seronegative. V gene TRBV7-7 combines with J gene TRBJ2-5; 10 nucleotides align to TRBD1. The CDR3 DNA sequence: TGTGCCAGCAGCTTAGGGGACAGGGGTATGGAGACCCAGTACTTC. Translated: CASSLGDRGMETQYF.